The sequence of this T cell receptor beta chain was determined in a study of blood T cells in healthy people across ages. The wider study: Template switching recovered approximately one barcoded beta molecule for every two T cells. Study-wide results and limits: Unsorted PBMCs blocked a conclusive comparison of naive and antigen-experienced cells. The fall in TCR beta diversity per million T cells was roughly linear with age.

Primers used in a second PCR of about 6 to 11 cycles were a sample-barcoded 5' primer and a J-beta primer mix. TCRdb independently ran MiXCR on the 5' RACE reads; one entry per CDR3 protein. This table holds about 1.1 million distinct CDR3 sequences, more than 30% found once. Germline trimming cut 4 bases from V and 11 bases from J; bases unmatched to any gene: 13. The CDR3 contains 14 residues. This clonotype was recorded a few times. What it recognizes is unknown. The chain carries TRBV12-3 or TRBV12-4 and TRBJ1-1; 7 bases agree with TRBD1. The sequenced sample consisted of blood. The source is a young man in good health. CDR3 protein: CASSSSTGSFRAFF. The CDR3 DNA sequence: TGTGCCAGCAGTTCGTCGACAGGGTCCTTCAGGGCTTTCTTT.